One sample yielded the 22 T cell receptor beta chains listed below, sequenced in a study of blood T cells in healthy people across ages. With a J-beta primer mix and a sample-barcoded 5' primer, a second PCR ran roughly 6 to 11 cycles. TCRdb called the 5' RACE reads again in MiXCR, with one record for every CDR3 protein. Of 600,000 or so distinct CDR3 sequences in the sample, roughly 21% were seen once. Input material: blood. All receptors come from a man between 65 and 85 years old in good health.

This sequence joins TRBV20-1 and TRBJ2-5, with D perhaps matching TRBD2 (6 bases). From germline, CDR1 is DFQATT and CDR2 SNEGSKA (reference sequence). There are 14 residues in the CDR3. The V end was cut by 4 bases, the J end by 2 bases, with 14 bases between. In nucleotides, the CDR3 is TGCAGTGCTACGCTTGCGGGACCTCAAGAGACCCAGTACTTC. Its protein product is CSATLAGPQETQYF.

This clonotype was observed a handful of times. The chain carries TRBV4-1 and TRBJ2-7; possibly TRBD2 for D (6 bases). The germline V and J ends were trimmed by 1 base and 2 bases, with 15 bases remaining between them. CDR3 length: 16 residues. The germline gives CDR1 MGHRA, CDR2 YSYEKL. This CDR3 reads CASSQVSPRLAYEQYF. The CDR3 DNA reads TGCGCCAGCAGCCAAGTTTCCCCAAGACTAGCCTACGAGCAGTACTTC.

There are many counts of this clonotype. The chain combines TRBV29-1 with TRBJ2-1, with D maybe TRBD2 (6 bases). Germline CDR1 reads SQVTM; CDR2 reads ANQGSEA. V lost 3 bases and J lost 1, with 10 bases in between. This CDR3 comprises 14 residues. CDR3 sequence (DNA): TGCAGCGTTGATTTTGCGGGATCCTACAATGAGCAGTTCTTC. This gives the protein CSVDFAGSYNEQFF.

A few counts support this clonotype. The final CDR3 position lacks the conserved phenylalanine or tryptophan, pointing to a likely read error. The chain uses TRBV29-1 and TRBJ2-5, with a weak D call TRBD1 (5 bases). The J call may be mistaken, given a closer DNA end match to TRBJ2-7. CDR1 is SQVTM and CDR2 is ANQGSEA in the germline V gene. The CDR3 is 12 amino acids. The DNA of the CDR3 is TGCAGCGTTGACGGTCCAGGGATCGAGCAGTACCTC. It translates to CSVDGPGIEQYL.

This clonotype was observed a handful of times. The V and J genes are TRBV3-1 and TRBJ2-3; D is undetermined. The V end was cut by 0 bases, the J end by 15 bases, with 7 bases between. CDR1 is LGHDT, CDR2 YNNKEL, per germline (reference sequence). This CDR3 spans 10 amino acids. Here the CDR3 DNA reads TGTGCCAGCAGCCAAGACATAGTTTATTTT. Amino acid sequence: CASSQDIVYF.

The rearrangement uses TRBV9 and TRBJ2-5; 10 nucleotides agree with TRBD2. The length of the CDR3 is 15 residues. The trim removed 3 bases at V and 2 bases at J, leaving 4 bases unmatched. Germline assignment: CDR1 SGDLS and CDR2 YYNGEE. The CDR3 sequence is CASSATSGEQETQYF. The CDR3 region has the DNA TGTGCCAGCAGCGCTACTAGCGGGGAACAAGAGACCCAGTACTTC.

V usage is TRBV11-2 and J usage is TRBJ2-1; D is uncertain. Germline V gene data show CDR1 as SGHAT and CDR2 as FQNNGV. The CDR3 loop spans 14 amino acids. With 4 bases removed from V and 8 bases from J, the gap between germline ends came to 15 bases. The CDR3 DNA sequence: TGTGCCAGCAGCTGGATCAGGTTGGGCCATGAGCAGTTCTTC. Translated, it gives CASSWIRLGHEQFF.

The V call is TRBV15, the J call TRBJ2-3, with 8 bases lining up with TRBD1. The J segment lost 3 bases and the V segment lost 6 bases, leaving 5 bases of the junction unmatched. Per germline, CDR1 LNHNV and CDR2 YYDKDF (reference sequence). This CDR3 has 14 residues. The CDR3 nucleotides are TGTGCCACCAGACCTCGGACAGGGACAGATACGCAGTATTTT. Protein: CATRPRTGTDTQYF.

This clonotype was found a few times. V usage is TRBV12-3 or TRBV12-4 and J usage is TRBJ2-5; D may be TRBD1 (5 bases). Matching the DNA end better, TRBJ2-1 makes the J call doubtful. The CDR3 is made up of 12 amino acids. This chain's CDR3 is CAIKTEYNEQFF. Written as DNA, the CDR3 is TGTGCCATCAAGACAGAGTACAATGAGCAGTTCTTC.

The CDR3 bases are TGCAGTGCTAGGGGAAGCGGCCCCCATCACCAGTTCTTC. This encodes CSARGSGPHHQFF. The V and J genes are TRBV20-1 and TRBJ2-5, with TRBD2 as a possible D gene (5 bases). The end of the DNA is better explained by TRBJ2-1, so the J call may be wrong. The CDR3 runs to 13 residues. Germline V gene sequence: CDR1 DFQATT, CDR2 SNEGSKA (reference sequence).

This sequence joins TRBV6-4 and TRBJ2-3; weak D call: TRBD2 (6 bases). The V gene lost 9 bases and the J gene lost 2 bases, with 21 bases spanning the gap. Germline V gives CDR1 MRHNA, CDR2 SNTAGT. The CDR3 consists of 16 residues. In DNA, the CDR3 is TGTGCCAGTAGCATCGGGCCGGGAGAAACCACAGATACGCAGTATTTT. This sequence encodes CASSIGPGETTDTQYF.

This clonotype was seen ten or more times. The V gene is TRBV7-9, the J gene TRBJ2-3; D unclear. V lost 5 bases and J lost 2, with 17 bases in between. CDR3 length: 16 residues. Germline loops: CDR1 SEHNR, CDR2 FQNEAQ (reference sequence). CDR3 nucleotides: TGTGCCAGCAGCCCCCCTTTCAGGAGCGCCACAGATACGCAGTATTTT. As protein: CASSPPFRSATDTQYF.

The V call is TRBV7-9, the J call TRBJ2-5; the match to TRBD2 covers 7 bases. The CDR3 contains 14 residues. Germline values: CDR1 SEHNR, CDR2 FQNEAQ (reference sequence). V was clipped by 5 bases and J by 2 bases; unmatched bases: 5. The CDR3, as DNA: TGTGCCAGCAGCGATATGGGACTACAAGAGACCCAGTACTTC. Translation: CASSDMGLQETQYF.

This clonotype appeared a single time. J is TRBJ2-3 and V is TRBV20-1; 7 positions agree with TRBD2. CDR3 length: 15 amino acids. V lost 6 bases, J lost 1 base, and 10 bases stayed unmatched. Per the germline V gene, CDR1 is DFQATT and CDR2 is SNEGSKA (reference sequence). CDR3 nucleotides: TGCAGTGCGATAGCTAGCGGTCCACGCACAGATACGCAGTATTTT. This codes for CSAIASGPRTDTQYF.

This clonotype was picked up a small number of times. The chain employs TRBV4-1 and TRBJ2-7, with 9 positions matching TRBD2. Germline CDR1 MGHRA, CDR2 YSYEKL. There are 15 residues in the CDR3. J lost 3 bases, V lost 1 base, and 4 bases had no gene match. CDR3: CASSQGTSDLYEQYF. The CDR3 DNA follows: TGCGCCAGCAGCCAAGGGACTAGCGACCTCTACGAGCAGTACTTC.

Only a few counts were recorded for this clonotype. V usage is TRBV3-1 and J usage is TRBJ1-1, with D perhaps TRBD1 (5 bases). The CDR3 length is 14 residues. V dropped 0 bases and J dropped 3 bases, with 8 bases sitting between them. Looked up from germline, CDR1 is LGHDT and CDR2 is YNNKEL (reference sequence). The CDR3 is CASSQEGPHTEAFF. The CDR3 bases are TGTGCCAGCAGCCAAGAGGGGCCACACACTGAAGCTTTCTTT.

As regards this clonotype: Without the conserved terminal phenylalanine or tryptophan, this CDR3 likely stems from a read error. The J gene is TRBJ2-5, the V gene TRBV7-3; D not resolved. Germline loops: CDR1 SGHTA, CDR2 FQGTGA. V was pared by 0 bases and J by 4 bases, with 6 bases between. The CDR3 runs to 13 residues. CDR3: CASSLTLGETQYS. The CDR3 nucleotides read TGTGCCAGCAGCTTAACACTGGGAGAGACCCAGTACTCC.

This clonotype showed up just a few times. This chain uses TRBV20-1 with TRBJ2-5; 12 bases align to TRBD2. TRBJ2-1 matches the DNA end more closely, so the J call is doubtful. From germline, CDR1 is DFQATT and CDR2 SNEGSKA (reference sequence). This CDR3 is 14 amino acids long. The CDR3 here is CSAQGLAGEDEQFF. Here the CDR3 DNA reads TGCAGTGCTCAGGGACTAGCGGGCGAAGATGAGCAGTTCTTC.

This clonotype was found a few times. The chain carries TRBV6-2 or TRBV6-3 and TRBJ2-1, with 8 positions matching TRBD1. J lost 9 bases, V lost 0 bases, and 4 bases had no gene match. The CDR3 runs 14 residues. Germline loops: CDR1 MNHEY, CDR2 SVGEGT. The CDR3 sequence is CASSYSDRVGEQFF. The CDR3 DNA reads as TGTGCCAGCAGTTACTCGGACAGGGTGGGTGAGCAGTTCTTC.

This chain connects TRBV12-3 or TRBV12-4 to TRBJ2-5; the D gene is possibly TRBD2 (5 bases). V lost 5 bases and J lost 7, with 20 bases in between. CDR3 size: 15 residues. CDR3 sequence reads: CASSPASAGRGTQYF. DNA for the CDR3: TGTGCCAGCAGTCCTGCGAGCGCGGGTCGGGGGACCCAGTACTTC.

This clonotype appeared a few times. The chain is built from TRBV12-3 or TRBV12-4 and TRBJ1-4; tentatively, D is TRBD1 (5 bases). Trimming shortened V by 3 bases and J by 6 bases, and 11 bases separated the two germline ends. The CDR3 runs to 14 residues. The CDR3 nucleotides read TGTGCCAGCAGTTTGGGAGACAGATATGAAAAACTGTTTTTT. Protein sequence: CASSLGDRYEKLFF.

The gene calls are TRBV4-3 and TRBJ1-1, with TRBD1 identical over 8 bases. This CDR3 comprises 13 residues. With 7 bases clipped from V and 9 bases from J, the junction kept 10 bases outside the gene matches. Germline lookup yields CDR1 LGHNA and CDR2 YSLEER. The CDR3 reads CASTQGQAGKAFF. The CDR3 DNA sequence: TGCGCCAGCACTCAGGGACAGGCCGGAAAAGCTTTCTTT.